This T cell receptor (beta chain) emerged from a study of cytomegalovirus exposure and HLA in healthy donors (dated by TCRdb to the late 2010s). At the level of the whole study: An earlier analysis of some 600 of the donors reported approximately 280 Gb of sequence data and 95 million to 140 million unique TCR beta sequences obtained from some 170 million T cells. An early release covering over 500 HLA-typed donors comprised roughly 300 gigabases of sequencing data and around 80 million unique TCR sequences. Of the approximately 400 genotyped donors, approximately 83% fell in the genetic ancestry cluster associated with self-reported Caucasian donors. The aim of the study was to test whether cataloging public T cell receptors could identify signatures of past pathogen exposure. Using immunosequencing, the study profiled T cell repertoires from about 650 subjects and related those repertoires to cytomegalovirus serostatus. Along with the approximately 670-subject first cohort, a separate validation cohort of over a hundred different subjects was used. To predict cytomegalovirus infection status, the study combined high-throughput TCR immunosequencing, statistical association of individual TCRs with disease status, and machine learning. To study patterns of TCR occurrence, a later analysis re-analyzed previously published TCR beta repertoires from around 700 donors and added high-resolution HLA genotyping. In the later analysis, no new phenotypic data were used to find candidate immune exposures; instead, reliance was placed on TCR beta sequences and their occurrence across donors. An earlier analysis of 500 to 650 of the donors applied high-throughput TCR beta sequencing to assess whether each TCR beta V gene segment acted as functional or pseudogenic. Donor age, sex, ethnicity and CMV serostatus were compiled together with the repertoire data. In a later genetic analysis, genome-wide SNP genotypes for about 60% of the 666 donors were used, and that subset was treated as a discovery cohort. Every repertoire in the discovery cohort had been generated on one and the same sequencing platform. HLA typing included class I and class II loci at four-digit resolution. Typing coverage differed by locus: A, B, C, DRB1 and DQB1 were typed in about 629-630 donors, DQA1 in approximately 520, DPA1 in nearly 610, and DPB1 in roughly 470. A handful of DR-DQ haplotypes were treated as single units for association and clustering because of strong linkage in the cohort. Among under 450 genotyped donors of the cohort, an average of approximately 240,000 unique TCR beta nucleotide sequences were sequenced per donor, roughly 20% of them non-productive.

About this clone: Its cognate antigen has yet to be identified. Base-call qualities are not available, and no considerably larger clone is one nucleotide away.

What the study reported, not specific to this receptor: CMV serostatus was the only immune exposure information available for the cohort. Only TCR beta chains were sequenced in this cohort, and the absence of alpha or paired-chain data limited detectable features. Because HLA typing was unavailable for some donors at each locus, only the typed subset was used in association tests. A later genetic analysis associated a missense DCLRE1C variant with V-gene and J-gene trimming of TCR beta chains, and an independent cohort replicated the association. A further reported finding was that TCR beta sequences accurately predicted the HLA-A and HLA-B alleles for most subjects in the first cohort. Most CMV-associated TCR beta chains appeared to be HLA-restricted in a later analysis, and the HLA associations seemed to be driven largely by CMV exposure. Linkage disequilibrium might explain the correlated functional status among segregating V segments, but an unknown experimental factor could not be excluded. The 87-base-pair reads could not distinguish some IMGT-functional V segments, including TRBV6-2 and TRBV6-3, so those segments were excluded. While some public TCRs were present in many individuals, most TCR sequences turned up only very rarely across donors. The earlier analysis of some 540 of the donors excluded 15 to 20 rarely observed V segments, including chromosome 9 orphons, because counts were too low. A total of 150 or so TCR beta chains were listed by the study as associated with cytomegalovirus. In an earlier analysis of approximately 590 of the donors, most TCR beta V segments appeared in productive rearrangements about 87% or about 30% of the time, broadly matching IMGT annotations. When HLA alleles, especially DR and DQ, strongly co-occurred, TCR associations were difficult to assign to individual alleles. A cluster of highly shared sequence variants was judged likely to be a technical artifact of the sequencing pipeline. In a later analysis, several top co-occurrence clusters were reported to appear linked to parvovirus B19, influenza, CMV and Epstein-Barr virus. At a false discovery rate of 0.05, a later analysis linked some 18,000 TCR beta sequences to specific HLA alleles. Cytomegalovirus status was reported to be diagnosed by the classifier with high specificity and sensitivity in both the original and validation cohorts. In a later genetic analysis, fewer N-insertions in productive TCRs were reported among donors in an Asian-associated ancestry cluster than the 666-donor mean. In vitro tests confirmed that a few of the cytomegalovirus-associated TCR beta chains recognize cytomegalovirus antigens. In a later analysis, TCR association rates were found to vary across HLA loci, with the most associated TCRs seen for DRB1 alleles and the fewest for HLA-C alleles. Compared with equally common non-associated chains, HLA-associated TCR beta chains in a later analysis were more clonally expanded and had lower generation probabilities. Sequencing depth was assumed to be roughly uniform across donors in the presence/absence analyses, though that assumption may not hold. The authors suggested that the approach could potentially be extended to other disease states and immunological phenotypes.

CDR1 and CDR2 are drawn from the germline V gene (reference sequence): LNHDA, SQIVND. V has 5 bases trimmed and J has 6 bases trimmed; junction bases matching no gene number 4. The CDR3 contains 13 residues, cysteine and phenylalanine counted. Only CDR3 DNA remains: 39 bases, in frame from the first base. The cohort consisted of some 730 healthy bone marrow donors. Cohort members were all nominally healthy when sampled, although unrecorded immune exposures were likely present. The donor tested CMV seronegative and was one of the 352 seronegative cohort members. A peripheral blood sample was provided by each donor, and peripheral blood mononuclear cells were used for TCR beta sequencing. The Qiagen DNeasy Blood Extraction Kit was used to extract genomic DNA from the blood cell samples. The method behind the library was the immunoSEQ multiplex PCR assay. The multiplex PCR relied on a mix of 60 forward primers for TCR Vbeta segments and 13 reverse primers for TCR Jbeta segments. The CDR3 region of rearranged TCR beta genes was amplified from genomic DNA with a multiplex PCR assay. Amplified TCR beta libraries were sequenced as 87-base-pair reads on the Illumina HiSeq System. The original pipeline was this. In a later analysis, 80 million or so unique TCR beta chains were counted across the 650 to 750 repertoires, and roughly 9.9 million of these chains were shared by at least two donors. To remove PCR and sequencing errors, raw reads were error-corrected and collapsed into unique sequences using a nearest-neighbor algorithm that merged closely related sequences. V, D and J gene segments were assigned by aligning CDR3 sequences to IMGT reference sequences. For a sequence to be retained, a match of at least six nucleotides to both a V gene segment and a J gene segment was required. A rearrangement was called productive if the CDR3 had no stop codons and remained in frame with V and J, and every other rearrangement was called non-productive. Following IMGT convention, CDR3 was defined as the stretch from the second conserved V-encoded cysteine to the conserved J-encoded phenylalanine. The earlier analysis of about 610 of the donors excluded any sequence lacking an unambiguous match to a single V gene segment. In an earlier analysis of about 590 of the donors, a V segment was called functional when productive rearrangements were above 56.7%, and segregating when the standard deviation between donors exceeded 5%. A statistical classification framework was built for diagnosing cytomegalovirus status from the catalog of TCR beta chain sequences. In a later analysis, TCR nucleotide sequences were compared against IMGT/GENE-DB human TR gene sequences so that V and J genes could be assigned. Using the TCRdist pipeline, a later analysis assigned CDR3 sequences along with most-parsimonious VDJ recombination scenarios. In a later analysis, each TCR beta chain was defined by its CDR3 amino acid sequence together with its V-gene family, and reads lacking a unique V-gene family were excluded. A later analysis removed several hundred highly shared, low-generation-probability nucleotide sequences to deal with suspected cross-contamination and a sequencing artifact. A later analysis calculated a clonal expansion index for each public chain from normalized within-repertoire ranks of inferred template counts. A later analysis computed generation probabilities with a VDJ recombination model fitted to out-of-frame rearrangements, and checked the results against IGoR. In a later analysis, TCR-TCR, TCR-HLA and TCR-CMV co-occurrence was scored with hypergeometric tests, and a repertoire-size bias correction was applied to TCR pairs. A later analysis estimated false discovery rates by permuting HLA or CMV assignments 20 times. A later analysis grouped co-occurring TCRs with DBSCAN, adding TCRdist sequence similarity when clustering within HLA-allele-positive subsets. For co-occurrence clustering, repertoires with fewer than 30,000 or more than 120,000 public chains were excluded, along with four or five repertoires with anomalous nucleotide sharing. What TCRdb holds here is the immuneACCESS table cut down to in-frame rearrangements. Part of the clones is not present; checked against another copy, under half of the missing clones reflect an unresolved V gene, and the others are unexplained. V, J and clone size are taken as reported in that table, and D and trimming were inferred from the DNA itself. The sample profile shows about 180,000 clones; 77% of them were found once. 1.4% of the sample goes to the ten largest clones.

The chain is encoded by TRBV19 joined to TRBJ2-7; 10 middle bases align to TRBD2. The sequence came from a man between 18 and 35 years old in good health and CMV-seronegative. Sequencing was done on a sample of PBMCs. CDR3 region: CASSEGLALEQYF. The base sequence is TGTGCCAGTAGTGAGGGACTAGCGCTCGAGCAGTACTTC.